This TCR beta chain was sequenced for a study of regulatory T cells in long-lasting Graves disease. Arm-PCR with iRepertoire HTBI primers amplified the CDR3 regions for these TCR beta libraries. TCRdb redid the calling of the multiplex PCR reads with MiXCR, one entry per CDR3 protein. Of 550,000 to 650,000 distinct CDR3 sequences in the sample, 15% to 20% were seen once. Per the germline V gene, CDR1 is MDHEN and CDR2 is SYDVKM. The CDR3 has 14 amino acids. Trimming cost V 4 bases and J 4 bases; bases outside gene matches: 2. This clonotype was seen ten or more times. Its antigen is not known. The time point denotes: newly diagnosed GD, antithyroid drugs for less than 3 months. PBMC-derived RNA was used for the TCR library. Patients came from an endocrinology department in Xi'an, China. Findings and limits, study-wide: Accuracy may have been reduced by the small sample size. Between persistent patients, a few thousand public clonotypes were shared, exceeding the approximately 900 shared between new patients.

This sample also belongs to another study, concerning T cells in Graves' hyperthyroidism and ophthalmopathy. That paper notes: The model foresaw ophthalmopathy a median around seven months prior to onset.

The chain combines TRBV28 with TRBJ2-2; 8 bases line up with TRBD1. This sequence was found in a man between 18 and 29 years old with Graves disease. Here the sequenced sample was peripheral blood mononuclear cells (PBMCs), taken at new diagnosis, from a patient treated with antithyroid drugs. In nucleotides, the CDR3 is TGTGCCAGCAGTTCAGGGGGCCGCACCGGGGAGCTGTTTTTT. Translating it yields CASSSGGRTGELFF.